This record covers a single TCR beta chain. The antigen is unknown. A single record per CDR3 protein comes from TCRdb applying MiXCR to the 5' RACE reads. The sample has hundreds of thousands of distinct CDR3 sequences; approximately 12% are singletons. The data belong to a study of T cells after yellow fever vaccination. Study-wide findings and caveats: Contamination by abundant bulk-population clonotypes could be present in FACS-sorted repertoires. CD4 and CD8 compartments shared a small share of clonotypes, likely from convergent recombination.

J lost 4 bases, V lost 1 base, and 5 bases had no gene match. The CDR3 has 15 residues. The germline CDR1 and CDR2 sequences are SGHRS and YFSETQ. Sequencing used PBMCs, obtained on the day of the yellow fever booster vaccination. The receptor comes from a man aged 25-40 years who received the YFV17D yellow fever vaccine. The V and J genes are TRBV5-1 and TRBJ2-7; TRBD1 agrees at 10 bases. The CDR3 spells CASSLTGTGEYEQYF. CDR3 in DNA: TGCGCCAGCAGCTTGACCGGGACAGGGGAATACGAGCAGTACTTC.